This T cell receptor (beta chain) was sequenced during a study of CD8 T cells in Susac syndrome. Roughly 0.45 to 1 ug RNA was reverse transcribed with random hexamers. TCRdb re-called the immunoSEQ multiplex PCR reads through MiXCR, storing one row per CDR3 protein. The top ten clones hold 0.1% of a sample with some 170,000 distinct CDR3 sequences, about 95% of them seen once. V lost 2 bases, J lost 7 bases, and 9 bases lay in between. CDR1 is DFQATT and CDR2 is SNEGSKA in the germline V gene (reference sequence). The CDR3 extends over 12 amino acids. Sequencing was performed on CD4+ T cells from PBMCs. The V and J genes are TRBV20-1 and TRBJ2-1, with D possibly being TRBD2 (6 bases). This sequence originates from a human donor in good health. The CDR3 sequence: CSARPRENEQFF. As DNA, the CDR3 is TGCAGTGCTAGACCACGGGAGAATGAGCAGTTCTTC.